This T cell receptor beta chain was sequenced during a study of glioma-infiltrating T cells. The study, taken as a whole, reports: Above-expected tissue-blood divergence occurred in all gliomas, most in low-grade ones.

This clonotype was observed at least ten times. Antigen unknown. The iRepertoire nested amplicon-rescue multiplex PCR amplified TCR alpha and beta CDR3s from RNA. Tissue mRNA or PBMC total RNA, about 85-400 ng, went into one-step reverse transcription and amplification. A single record per CDR3 protein comes from TCRdb applying MiXCR to the multiplex PCR reads. The sample has some 180,000 distinct CDR3 sequences, 25% to 35% seen once. CDR1 MDHEN and CDR2 SYDVKM come from the germline V gene. The length of the CDR3 is 13 residues. The V end lost 5 bases, the J end lost 7 bases, and 12 bases lay between the germline ends.

Specimen: glioma tissue, nonneoplastic brain tissue, or PBMCs (not recorded which). This chain links TRBV28 with TRBJ1-5, with no clear D. The origin of this receptor is a human donor with low-grade glioma or glioblastoma, undergoing nonglioma brain surgery, or in good health (not recorded which). CDR3 sequence reads: CASSIGGVQPQHF. CDR3 nucleotide sequence: TGTGCCAGCAGTATAGGCGGTGTCCAGCCCCAGCATTTT.